Listed here is a single T cell receptor beta chain. Its matching antigen is unknown. These data originate in a study of cytomegalovirus exposure and HLA in healthy donors. Background on the study: A prior analysis found about 120 million unique TCR beta sequences from some 190 million T cells. Findings of the study overall: Later analysis associated a missense DCLRE1C variant with TCR beta V- and J-gene trimming. There were some public TCRs occurring in many donors, but most TCR sequences were rare.

Germline V gene lookup returns CDR1 MGHRA and CDR2 YSYEKL. Trimming removed 0 bases from V and 2 bases from J; junction bases left unmatched: 13. The CDR3 has 18 amino acids. The PCR contained 60 Vbeta and 13 Jbeta primers. The authors' processing: Among the unique TCR beta chains that a later analysis counted, about 79 million in all, 9.5 million to 12 million were shared. TCRdb's table, derived via immunoSEQ multiplex PCR, lists solely in-frame clones and lacks some. Clone size and V and J calls were adopted from that table, with D and trimming inferred from the DNA. The sample holds about 130,000 clones, about 79% seen once.

This receptor was taken from a woman aged 18-29 years in good health and CMV-seropositive. Material for sequencing was PBMCs. The chain uses TRBV4-1 and TRBJ2-7; 7 bases align to TRBD2. Written as DNA, the CDR3 is TGCGCCAGCAGCCAAGATAGTACTTGGCTAGCGGCAACCTACGAGCAGTACTTC. It specifies CASSQDSTWLAATYEQYF.